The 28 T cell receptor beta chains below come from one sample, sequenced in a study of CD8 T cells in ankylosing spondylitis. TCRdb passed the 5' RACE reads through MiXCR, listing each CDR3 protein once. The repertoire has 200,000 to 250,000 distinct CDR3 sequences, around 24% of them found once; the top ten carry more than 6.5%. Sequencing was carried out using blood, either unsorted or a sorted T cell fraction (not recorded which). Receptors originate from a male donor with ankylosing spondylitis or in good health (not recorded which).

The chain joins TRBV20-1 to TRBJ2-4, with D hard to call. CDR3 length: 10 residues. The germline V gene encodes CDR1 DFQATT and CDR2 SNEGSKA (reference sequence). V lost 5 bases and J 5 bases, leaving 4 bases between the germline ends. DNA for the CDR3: TGCAGTGCTCCCCAAAACATTCAGTACTTC. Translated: CSAPQNIQYF.

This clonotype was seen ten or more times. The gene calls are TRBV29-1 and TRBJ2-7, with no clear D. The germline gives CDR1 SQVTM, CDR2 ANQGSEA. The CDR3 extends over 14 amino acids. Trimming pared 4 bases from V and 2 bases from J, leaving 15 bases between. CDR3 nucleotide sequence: TGCAGCGTTGTATTGGGGTGGGTAACCTACGAGCAGTACTTC. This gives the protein CSVVLGWVTYEQYF.

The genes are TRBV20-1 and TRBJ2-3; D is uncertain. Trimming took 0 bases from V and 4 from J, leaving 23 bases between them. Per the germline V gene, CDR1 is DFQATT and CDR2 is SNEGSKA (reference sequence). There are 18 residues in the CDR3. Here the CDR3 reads CSARDPRIDRFVADTQYF. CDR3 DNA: TGCAGTGCTAGAGATCCCCGAATCGATAGATTCGTCGCAGATACGCAGTATTTT.

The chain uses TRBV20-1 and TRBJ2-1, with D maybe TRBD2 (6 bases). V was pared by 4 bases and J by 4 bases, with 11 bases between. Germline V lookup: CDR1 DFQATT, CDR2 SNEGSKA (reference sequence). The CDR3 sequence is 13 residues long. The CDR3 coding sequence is TGCAGTGCTATGTGGCGGGGTTACAATGAGCAGTTCTTC. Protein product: CSAMWRGYNEQFF.

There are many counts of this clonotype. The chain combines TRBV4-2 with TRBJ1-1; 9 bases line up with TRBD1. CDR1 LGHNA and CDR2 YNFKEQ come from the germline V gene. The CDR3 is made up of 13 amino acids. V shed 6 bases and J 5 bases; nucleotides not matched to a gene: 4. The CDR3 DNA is TGTGCCAGCAGGTACAGGGGGCTTACTGAAGCTTTCTTT. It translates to CASRYRGLTEAFF.

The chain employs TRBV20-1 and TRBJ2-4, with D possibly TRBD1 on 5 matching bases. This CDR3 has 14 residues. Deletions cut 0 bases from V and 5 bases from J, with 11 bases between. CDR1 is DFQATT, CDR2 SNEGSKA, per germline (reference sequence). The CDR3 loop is CSARDGRGQNIQYF. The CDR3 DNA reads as TGCAGTGCTAGAGATGGAAGGGGCCAAAACATTCAGTACTTC.

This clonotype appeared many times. CDR3 DNA: TGTGCCAGCAGCCACTCCGGGACAGGGGGCGATACGCAGTATTTT. Translated: CASSHSGTGGDTQYF. The rearrangement links TRBV3-1 to TRBJ2-3; 12 nucleotides align to TRBD1. The CDR3 extends over 15 amino acids. The V gene end was trimmed by 3 bases and the J gene end by 6 bases; junction bases not matched to a gene: 4. Looked up from germline, CDR1 is LGHDT and CDR2 is YNNKEL (reference sequence).

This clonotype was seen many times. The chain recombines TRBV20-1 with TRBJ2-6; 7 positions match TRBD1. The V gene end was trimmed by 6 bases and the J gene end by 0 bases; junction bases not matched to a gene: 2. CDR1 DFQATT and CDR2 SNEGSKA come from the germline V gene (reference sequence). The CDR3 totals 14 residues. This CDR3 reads CSARDSSGANVLTF. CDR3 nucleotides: TGCAGTGCCAGGGACAGCTCTGGGGCCAACGTCCTGACTTTC.

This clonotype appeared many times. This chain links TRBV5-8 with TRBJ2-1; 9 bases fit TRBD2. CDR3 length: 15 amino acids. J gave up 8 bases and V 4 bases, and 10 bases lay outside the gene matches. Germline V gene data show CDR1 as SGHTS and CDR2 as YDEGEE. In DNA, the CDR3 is TGTGCCAGCAGCCAGGACTACGCGGGGGGGTATGAGCAGTTCTTC. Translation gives CASSQDYAGGYEQFF.

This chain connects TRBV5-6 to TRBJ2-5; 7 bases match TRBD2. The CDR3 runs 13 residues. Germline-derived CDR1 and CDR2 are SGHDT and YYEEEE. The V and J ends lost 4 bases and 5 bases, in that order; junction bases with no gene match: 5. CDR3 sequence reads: CASSLLARETQYF. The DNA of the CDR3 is TGTGCCAGCAGCCTACTAGCGAGGGAGACCCAGTACTTC.

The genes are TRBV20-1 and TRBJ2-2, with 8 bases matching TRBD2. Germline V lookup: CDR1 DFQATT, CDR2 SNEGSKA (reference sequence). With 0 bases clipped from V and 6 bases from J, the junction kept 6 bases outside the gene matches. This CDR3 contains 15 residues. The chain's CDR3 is CSARDQGLGPGELFF. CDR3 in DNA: TGCAGTGCTAGAGATCAGGGACTAGGTCCCGGGGAGCTGTTTTTT.

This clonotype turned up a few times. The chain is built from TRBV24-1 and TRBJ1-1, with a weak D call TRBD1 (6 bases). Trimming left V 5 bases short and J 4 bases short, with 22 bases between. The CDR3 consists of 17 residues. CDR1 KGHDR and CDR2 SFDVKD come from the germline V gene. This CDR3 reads CATSGWRVGAGGTEAFF. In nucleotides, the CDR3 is TGTGCCACCAGTGGATGGAGGGTGGGGGCTGGTGGCACTGAAGCTTTCTTT.

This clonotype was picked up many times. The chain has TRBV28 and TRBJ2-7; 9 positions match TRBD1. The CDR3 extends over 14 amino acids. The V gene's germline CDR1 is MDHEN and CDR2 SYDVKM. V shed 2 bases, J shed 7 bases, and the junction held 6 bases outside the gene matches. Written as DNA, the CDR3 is TGTGCCAGCAGTTTAACAGGGGGCTTGGGTGAGCAGTACTTC. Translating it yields CASSLTGGLGEQYF.

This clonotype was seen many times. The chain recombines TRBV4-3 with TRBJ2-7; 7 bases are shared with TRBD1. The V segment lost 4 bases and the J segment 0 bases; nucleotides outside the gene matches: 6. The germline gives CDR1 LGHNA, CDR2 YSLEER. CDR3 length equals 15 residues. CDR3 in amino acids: CASSRDRQSSYEQYF. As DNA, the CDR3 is TGCGCCAGCAGCCGGGACAGACAAAGCTCCTACGAGCAGTACTTC.

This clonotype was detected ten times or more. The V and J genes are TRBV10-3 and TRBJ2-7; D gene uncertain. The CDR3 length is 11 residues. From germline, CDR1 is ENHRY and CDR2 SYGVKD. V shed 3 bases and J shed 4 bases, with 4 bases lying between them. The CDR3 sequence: CAISDTYEQYF. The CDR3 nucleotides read TGTGCCATCAGTGACACATACGAGCAGTACTTC.

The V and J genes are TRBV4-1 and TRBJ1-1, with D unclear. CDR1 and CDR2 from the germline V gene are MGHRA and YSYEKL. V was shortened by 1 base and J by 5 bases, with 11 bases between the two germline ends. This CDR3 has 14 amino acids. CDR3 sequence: CASSQASLGTEAFF. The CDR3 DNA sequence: TGCGCCAGCAGCCAAGCATCCTTAGGGACTGAAGCTTTCTTT.

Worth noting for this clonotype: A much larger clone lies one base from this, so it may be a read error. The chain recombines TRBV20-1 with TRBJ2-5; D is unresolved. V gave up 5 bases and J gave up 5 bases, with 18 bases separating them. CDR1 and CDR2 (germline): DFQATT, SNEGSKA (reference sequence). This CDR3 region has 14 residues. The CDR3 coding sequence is TGCAGTGCTCCTCCCAGACGCACCGGGGAGACCCAGTACTTC. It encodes CSAPPRRTGETQYF.

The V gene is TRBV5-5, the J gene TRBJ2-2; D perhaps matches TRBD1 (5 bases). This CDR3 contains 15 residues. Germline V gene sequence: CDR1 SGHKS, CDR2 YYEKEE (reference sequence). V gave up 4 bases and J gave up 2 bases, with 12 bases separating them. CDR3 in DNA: TGTGCCAGCAGCGAGACAGAGACAAACACCGGGGAGCTGTTTTTT. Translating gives CASSETETNTGELFF.

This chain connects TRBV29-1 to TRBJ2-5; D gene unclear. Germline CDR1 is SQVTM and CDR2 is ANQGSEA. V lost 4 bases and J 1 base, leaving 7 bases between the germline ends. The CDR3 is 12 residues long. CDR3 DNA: TGCAGCGTTGCCAGGCCCCAAGAGACCCAGTACTTC. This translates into CSVARPQETQYF.

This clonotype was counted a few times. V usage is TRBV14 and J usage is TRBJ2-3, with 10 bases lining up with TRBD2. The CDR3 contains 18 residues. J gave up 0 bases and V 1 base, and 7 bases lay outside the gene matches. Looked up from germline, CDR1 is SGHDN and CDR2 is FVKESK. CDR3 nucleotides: TGTGCCAGCAGCCAAGGGGAGACTAGCGGGCCTAGCACAGATACGCAGTATTTT. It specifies CASSQGETSGPSTDTQYF.

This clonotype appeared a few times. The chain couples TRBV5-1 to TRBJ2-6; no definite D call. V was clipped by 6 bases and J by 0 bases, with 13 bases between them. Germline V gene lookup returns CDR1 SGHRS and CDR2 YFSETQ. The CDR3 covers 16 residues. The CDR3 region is CASTYSSTSGANVLTF. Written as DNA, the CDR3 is TGCGCCAGCACGTACAGTTCCACCTCTGGGGCCAACGTCCTGACTTTC.

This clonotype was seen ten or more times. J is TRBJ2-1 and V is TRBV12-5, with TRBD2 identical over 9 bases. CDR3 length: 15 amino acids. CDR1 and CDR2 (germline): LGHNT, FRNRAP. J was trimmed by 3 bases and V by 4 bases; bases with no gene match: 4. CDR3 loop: CASGSGSGSYNEQFF. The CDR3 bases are TGTGCTAGTGGTTCCGGTAGCGGGAGCTACAATGAGCAGTTCTTC.

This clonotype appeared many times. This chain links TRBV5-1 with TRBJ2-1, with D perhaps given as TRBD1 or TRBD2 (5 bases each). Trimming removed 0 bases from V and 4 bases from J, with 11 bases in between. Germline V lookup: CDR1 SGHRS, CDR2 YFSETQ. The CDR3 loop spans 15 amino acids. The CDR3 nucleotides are TGCGCCAGCAGCTTGGGGGACGGACCATACAATGAGCAGTTCTTC. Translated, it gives CASSLGDGPYNEQFF.

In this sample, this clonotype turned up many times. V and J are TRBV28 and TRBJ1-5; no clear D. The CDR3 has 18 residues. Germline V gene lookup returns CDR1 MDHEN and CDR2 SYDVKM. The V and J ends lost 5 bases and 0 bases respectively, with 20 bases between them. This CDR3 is CASSPHGWAEYSNQPQHF. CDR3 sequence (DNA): TGTGCCAGCAGTCCCCATGGGTGGGCAGAATATAGCAATCAGCCCCAGCATTTT.

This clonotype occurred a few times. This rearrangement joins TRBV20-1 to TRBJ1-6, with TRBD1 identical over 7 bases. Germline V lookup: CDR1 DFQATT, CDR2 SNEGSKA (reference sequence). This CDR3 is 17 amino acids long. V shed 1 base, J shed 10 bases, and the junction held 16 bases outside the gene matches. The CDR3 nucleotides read TGCAGTGCTAGAGCCGGGACAGTACGCTCGGAGTTCTCACCCCTCCACTTT. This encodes CSARAGTVRSEFSPLHF.

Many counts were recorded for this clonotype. CDR3 DNA: TGTGCCAGCAGTTACCCGACTCGAGGGAGTGATACGCAGTATTTT. Its protein product is CASSYPTRGSDTQYF. The rearrangement uses TRBV12-3 or TRBV12-4 and TRBJ2-3; a weak D match, TRBD2 (5 bases). This CDR3 is 15 amino acids long. Trimming left V 4 bases short and J 6 bases short, with 17 bases between.

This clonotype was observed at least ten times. The CDR3 sequence: CSVDRVGTSTDTQYF. The CDR3 DNA reads as TGCAGCGTTGACAGGGTCGGGACAAGCACAGATACGCAGTATTTT. This chain joins TRBV29-1 and TRBJ2-3; D perhaps matches TRBD1 (6 bases). The length of the CDR3 is 15 residues. The V end lost 3 bases, the J end lost 0 bases, and 13 bases lay between the germline ends. In germline, CDR1 is SQVTM, CDR2 ANQGSEA.

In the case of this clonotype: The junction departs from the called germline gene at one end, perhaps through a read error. CDR3 sequence: CASSAGRNYEQYF. The CDR3 nucleotides read TGTGCTAGCAGCGCGGGACGGAATTACGAGCAGTACTTC. The chain links TRBV7-7 to TRBJ2-7, with D possibly TRBD2 on 6 matching bases. Germline CDR1 is SSHAT and CDR2 is FNYEAQ (reference sequence). The CDR3 sequence is 13 residues long.